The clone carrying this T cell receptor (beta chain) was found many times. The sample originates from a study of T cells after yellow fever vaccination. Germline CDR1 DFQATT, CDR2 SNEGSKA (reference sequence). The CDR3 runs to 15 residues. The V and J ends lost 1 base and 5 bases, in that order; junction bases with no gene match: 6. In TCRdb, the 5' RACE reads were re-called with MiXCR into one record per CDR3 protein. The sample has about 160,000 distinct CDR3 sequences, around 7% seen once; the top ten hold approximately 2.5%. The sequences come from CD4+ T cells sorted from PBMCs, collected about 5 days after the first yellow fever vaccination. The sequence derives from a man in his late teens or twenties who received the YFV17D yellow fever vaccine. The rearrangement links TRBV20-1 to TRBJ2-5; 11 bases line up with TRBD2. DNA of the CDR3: TGCAGTGCTAGAGCGGTAGCGGGGGGGTTGGAGACCCAGTACTTC. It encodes CSARAVAGGLETQYF.